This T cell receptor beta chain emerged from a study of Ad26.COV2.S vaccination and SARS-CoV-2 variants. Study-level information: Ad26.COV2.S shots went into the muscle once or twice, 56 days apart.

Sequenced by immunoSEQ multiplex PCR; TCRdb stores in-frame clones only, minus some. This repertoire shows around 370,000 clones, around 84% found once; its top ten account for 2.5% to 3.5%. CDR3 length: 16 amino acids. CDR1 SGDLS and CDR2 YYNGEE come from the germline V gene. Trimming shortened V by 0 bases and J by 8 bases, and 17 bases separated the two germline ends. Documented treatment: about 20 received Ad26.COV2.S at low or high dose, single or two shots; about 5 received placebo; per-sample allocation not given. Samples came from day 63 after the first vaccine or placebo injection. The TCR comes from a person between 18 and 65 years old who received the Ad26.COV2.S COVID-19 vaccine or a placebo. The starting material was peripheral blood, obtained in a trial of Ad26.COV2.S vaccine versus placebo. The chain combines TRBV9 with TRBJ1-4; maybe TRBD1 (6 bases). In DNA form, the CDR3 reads TGTGCCAGCAGCGTAGGGGTCACAGGGTCAAGAGAAAAACTGTTTTTT. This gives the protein CASSVGVTGSREKLFF.